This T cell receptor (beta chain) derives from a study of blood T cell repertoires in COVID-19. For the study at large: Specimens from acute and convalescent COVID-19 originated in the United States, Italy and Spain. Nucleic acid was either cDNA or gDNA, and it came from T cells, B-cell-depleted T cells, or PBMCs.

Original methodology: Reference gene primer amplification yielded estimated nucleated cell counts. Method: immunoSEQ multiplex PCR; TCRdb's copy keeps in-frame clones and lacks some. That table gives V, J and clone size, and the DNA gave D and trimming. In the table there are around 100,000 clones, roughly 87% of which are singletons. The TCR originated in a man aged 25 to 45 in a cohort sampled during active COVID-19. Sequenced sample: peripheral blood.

This CDR3 reads CASSRTGDNSPLHF. DNA for the CDR3: TGCGCCAGCAGCCGGACAGGGGATAATTCACCCCTCCACTTT. The rearrangement links TRBV4-3 to TRBJ1-6; 9 nucleotides line up with TRBD1. Germline values: CDR1 LGHNA, CDR2 YSLEER. The CDR3 runs 14 residues. V was clipped by 4 bases and J by 5 bases; unmatched bases: 0.